This TCR beta chain was captured by sequencing in a study of T-cell reconstitution after alpha-beta-depleted transplantation in children. Unique molecular identifiers were incorporated during preparation of the TCRbeta library. TCRdb fed the PCR reads into MiXCR, producing one record per CDR3 protein. There are 700,000 to 950,000 distinct CDR3 sequences in the sample; roughly 16% occur only once, and about 4.6% lies in the top ten. Study-wide results and limits: The origin of alpha-beta T cells about two months after transplant was reportedly several hundred expanded graft clones. Most T-cell counts and diversity one year after the transplant came from T cells that were newly produced.

This clonotype was found a few times. Antigen specificity is unknown. This CDR3 is 12 amino acids long. Germline loops: CDR1 DFQATT, CDR2 SNEGSKA (reference sequence). The ends were cut back, 5 bases at V and 1 base at J, with 8 bases in the middle. The source of this sequence is a male patient aged 10-17 years who had a stem cell transplant for acute lymphoblastic leukemia, so the T cells may come from the graft donor. This specimen consisted of PBMCs, mostly from graft donor cells, obtained 360 days after TCRalphabeta/CD19-depleted stem cell transplant. This chain links TRBV20-1 with TRBJ1-1; D is perhaps TRBD1 (5 bases). The CDR3 DNA is TGCAGTGCTGAAGGGGCGAACACTGAAGCTTTCTTT. This sequence encodes CSAEGANTEAFF.